This TCR beta chain was obtained from a study of PD-1 blockade in classical Hodgkin lymphoma. Study-level findings and limits: Among the patients, those starting nivolumab under 1 year after ASCT were excluded.

Described time point: cycle 4 day 1 (C4D1), after five to seven weeks of nivolumab. Brentuximab vedotin exposure varied, and every patient relapsed after autologous stem cell transplantation. Isolation of CD4+ T cells from thawed PBMCs was performed by magnetic negative selection. Sequencing was performed with immunoSEQ multiplex PCR; in TCRdb, only in-frame clones are kept and a portion is missing. The sample lists approximately 31,000 clones; about 86% were seen once. In its sample, this clone was seen once. Antigen specificity is unknown. Germline V CDR1 and CDR2: SNHLY, FYNNEI. Trimming took 4 bases from V and 5 from J; bases not matched to a gene: 10. CDR3 size: 16 residues.

This sequence joins TRBV2 and TRBJ1-4; 7 nucleotides align to TRBD1. This material consisted of CD4+ T cells from blood, taken before the fourth cycle of nivolumab. This clonotype was obtained from a human donor with classical Hodgkin lymphoma. CDR3 in amino acids: CASSGAPGQINEKLFF. The CDR3 nucleotides are TGTGCCAGCAGTGGGGCCCCGGGACAGATAAATGAAAAACTGTTTTTT.